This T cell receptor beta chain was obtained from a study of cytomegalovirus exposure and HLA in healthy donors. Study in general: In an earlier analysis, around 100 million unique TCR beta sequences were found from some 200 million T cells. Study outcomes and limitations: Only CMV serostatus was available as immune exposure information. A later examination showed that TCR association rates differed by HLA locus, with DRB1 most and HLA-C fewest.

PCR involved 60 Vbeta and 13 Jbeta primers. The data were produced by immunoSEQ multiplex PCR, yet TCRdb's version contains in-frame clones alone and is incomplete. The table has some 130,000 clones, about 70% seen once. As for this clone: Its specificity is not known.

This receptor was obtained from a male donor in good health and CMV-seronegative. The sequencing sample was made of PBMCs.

The CDR3 sequence is CALIGLRNTGELFF. The CDR3 DNA follows: TGTGCCTTGATAGGACTCCGGAACACCGGGGAGCTGTTTTTT. J is TRBJ2-2 and V is TRBV30, with a weak D call TRBD2 (5 bases). Germline V CDR1 and CDR2: GTSNPN, SVGIG (reference sequence). V lost 7 bases and J lost 1, with 13 bases in between. The CDR3 is 14 residues long.